A single sample gave rise to the 20 T cell receptor beta chains below, sequenced in a study of shared clonotypes between healthy human individuals. Some clones are missing from TCRdb's copy, which holds only in-frame ones; the method was immunoSEQ multiplex PCR. The data show approximately 940,000 clones, about 80% seen once. Sequenced input: memory CD4+ T cells sorted from blood. Specified subset: CD45RA-negative fraction. The receptors were gathered from a man younger than 35 in good health.

This sequence joins TRBV5-4 and TRBJ2-7; the match to TRBD2 covers 7 bases. The CDR3 consists of 15 residues. V lost 0 bases, J lost 1 base, and 4 bases stayed unmatched. CDR1 SGHNT and CDR2 YYREEE come from the germline V gene (reference sequence). The CDR3 spells CASSLDLAVSYEQYF. The CDR3 bases are TGTGCCAGCAGCTTGGATCTAGCGGTTTCCTACGAGCAGTACTTC. Based on the CDR3 plus reference TRBV5-4 and TRBJ2-7, the full variable domain is ETGVTQSPTHLIKTRGQQVTLRCSSQSGHNTVSWYQQALGQGPQFIFQYYREEENGRGNFPPRFSGLQFPNYSSELNVNALELDDSALYLCASSLDLAVSYEQYFGPGTRLTVT.

The chain carries TRBV11-3 and TRBJ1-1; D gene uncertain. This CDR3 contains 15 residues. V lost 2 bases and J 3 bases, leaving 13 bases between the germline ends. CDR1 and CDR2 from the germline V gene are SGHNT and YENEEA. Here the CDR3 DNA reads TGTGCCAGCAGCTTAAGAGCGGGCGAGGACACTGAAGCTTTCTTT. This sequence encodes CASSLRAGEDTEAFF.

The rearrangement joins TRBV12-5 to TRBJ2-4; a weak D match, TRBD1 (6 bases). Trimming removed 7 bases from V and 8 bases from J, with 27 bases in between. In germline, CDR1 is LGHNT, CDR2 FRNRAP. The CDR3 consists of 17 residues. CDR3 amino acids: CASAWTVAAGKTDIQYF. The CDR3 DNA reads TGTGCTAGTGCCTGGACAGTTGCCGCCGGGAAAACGGACATTCAGTACTTC.

CDR3 DNA sequence: TGTGCCAGCAGCTTATTCGGACAGGGAGGGACCGGGGAGCTGTTTTTT. Encoded protein: CASSLFGQGGTGELFF. The chain links TRBV7-6 to TRBJ2-2; D possibly corresponds to TRBD1 (8 bases). The germline V gene has CDR1 SGHVS and CDR2 FNYEAQ. Trimming cost V 2 bases and J 5 bases, with 15 bases left between them. This CDR3 comprises 16 residues.

This rearrangement joins TRBV5-1 to TRBJ2-3, with D perhaps assigned TRBD1 or TRBD2 (5 bases each). Trimming pared 4 bases from V and 0 bases from J, leaving 15 bases between. The CDR3 is made up of 16 amino acids. Germline CDR1 and CDR2: SGHRS and YFSETQ. Written as DNA, the CDR3 is TGCGCCAGCAGCATTGGGGCTAGCACTAGCACAGATACGCAGTATTTT. This encodes CASSIGASTSTDTQYF.

The chain joins TRBV19 to TRBJ2-5; D call uncertain. The germline V and J ends were trimmed by 5 bases and 7 bases, with 11 bases remaining between them. The CDR3 covers 12 residues. The V gene's germline CDR1 is LNHDA and CDR2 SQIVND (reference sequence). In DNA form, the CDR3 reads TGTGCCAGTAGTCCACGTATGGGGACCCAGTACTTC. Its translation: CASSPRMGTQYF.

The chain is built from TRBV7-3 and TRBJ2-6; D is unclear. CDR1 SGHTA and CDR2 FQGTGA come from the germline V gene. The germline V and J ends were trimmed by 2 bases and 4 bases, with 15 bases remaining between them. The CDR3 runs to 17 residues. The CDR3 DNA follows: TGTGCCAGCAGCTTATCCCCCCCCGGATCCGGGGCCAACGTCCTGACTTTC. The encoded protein is CASSLSPPGSGANVLTF. Together with reference TRBV7-3 and TRBJ2-6, the CDR3 gives the full variable domain: GAGVSQTPSNKVTEKGKYVELRCDPISGHTALYWYRQSLGQGPEFLIYFQGTGAADDSGLPNDRFFAVRPEGSVSTLKIQRTERGDSAVYLCASSLSPPGSGANVLTFGAGSRLTVL.

J is TRBJ2-2 and V is TRBV2, with TRBD1 identical over 7 bases. The CDR3 is made up of 16 amino acids. The germline V gene has CDR1 SNHLY and CDR2 FYNNEI. The junction had 4 bases not matched to a gene; V was cut back by 3 bases and J by 0 bases. CDR3 amino acids: CASSDGTASNTGELFF. The CDR3 DNA sequence: TGTGCCAGCAGTGATGGGACAGCCTCGAACACCGGGGAGCTGTTTTTT.

This clone came up once. The rearrangement joins TRBV11-2 to TRBJ2-1; D is perhaps TRBD1 (7 bases). Trimming stripped 2 bases from V and 4 bases from J, with 15 bases between. This CDR3 spans 16 amino acids. In germline, CDR1 is SGHAT, CDR2 FQNNGV. In nucleotides, the CDR3 is TGTGCCAGCAGCTTAACGCGGGACAGCATTTACAATGAGCAGTTCTTC. Its protein product is CASSLTRDSIYNEQFF.

Only a few counts were recorded for this clone. The chain carries TRBV2 and TRBJ1-1, with 7 positions matching TRBD1. The CDR3 spans 12 residues. Per the germline V gene, CDR1 is SNHLY and CDR2 is FYNNEI. Trimming cost V 2 bases and J 10 bases; bases outside gene matches: 4. The CDR3 sequence: CASSETGAGAFF. DNA of the CDR3: TGTGCCAGCAGTGAAACAGGGGCGGGAGCTTTCTTT.

The V gene is TRBV7-3, the J gene TRBJ1-6; D is possibly TRBD1 (6 bases). The CDR3 totals 14 residues. CDR1 and CDR2 (germline): SGHTA, FQGTGA. Trimming pared 5 bases from V and 7 bases from J, leaving 12 bases between. CDR3 bases: TGTGCCAGCAGCCAGGGGTTTGTGAATTCACCCCTCCACTTT. It codes for CASSQGFVNSPLHF.

This clone was counted a few times. The CDR3 nucleotides are TGTGCCTGCTCTCCGGGACAAGGTCCTTGGGCCCAGCATTTT. Protein product: CACSPGQGPWAQHF. The chain has TRBV30 and TRBJ1-5; D might be TRBD1 (6 bases). The CDR3 spans 14 residues. V was shortened by 6 bases and J by 11 bases, with 23 bases between the two germline ends. Germline assignment: CDR1 GTSNPN and CDR2 SVGIG (reference sequence).

This clone has only one observation. The chain employs TRBV5-1 and TRBJ1-1; no definite D call. The CDR3 has 14 residues. Looked up from germline, CDR1 is SGHRS and CDR2 is YFSETQ. The V gene lost 4 bases and the J gene lost 1 base, with 11 bases spanning the gap. CDR3 sequence reads: CASSRAGTNTEAFF. The CDR3 nucleotides are TGCGCCAGCAGCAGGGCGGGTACGAACACTGAAGCTTTCTTT.

This rearrangement joins TRBV30 to TRBJ1-4, with no clear D. Germline lookup yields CDR1 GTSNPN and CDR2 SVGIG (reference sequence). The CDR3 is 14 residues long. The V gene lost 0 bases and the J gene lost 11 bases, with 16 bases spanning the gap. The CDR3 sequence: CAWSVPAGVGKLFF. The CDR3 bases are TGTGCCTGGAGTGTACCGGCAGGAGTAGGGAAACTGTTTTTT.

The chain carries TRBV29-1 and TRBJ2-1; 10 nucleotides align to TRBD1. Germline lookup yields CDR1 SQVTM and CDR2 ANQGSEA. After removal of 8 bases from V and 5 bases from J, the junction contained 6 bases not matched to a gene. This CDR3 region has 13 residues. CDR3 protein: CSSQGQGNNEQFF. For the CDR3, the DNA is TGCAGCTCCCAGGGACAGGGGAACAATGAGCAGTTCTTC.

The chain is built from TRBV18 and TRBJ1-2, with D perhaps TRBD1 (5 bases). The V and J ends lost 1 base and 8 bases respectively, with 14 bases between them. Germline V gene sequence: CDR1 KGHSH, CDR2 LQKENI. The CDR3 spans 14 residues. CDR3 protein: CASSPLSGGKGYTF. CDR3 nucleotides: TGTGCCAGCTCACCACTTTCCGGGGGGAAGGGCTACACCTTC.

CDR3 bases: TGTGCCAGCTCACCGGTTCCAGCGGTTGGGTACGAGCAGTACTTC. It specifies CASSPVPAVGYEQYF. The J gene is TRBJ2-7, the V gene TRBV18; D is perhaps TRBD2 (5 bases). The CDR3 runs 15 residues. The germline CDR1 and CDR2 sequences are KGHSH and LQKENI. V lost 3 bases to trimming and J lost 4 bases, with 16 bases between them.

This clone appeared a few times. The gene calls are TRBV11-2 and TRBJ1-4, with 7 bases identical to TRBD1. This CDR3 region has 15 residues. V gave up 2 bases and J gave up 3 bases; unmatched junction bases: 3. Per the germline V gene, CDR1 is SGHAT and CDR2 is FQNNGV. For the CDR3, the DNA is TGTGCCAGCAGCTTACAGGGGGGTGCTAATGAAAAACTGTTTTTT. It is translated as CASSLQGGANEKLFF.

The CDR3 sequence is CASSFSAGGYTF. The CDR3 DNA is TGTGCCAGCAGCTTTTCAGCCGGGGGCTACACCTTC. This chain connects TRBV7-2 to TRBJ1-2; no reliable D call. Trimming shortened V by 3 bases and J by 8 bases, and 10 bases separated the two germline ends. This CDR3 has 12 amino acids. In germline, CDR1 is SGHTA, CDR2 FQGNSA.

The chain joins TRBV18 to TRBJ2-7; 10 bases align to TRBD2. The CDR3 is 15 residues long. With V trimmed by 1 base and J by 5 bases, 5 bases remained unmatched. CDR1 is KGHSH, CDR2 LQKENI, per germline. In nucleotides, the CDR3 is TGTGCCAGCTCACCACTAGCGGGAGGATCTAACGAGCAGTACTTC. Its protein is CASSPLAGGSNEQYF.